A selection of T cell receptor beta chains follows, all from one sample in a study of CD8 T cells in ankylosing spondylitis. TCRdb reprocessed the 5' RACE reads with MiXCR, giving one entry per CDR3 protein. This table holds more than 650,000 distinct CDR3 sequences, about an eighth found once. Input material: blood, either unsorted or a sorted T cell fraction (not recorded which). All receptors come from a male donor with ankylosing spondylitis. CDR3s include the opening cysteine and the closing phenylalanine or tryptophan. Each record gives: CDR3 length, D gene, V gene, clone size, J gene, CDR3 DNA, CDR3 protein. D genes are given only for firm matches. The size of a clone is reported for some rows only, either as once, few or many, or as a class for expanded clones.

len: 14; d_gene: TRBD1; v_gene: TRBV12-3/TRBV12-4; abundance: many; j_gene: TRBJ1-4; CDR3nt: TGTGCCAGCAGCTACAGGGGAAGAAATGAAAAACTGTTTTTT; CDR3aa: CASSYRGRNEKLFF
len: 17; d_gene: TRBD1; v_gene: TRBV4-1; abundance: .; j_gene: TRBJ2-1; CDR3nt: TGCGCCAGCAGAGGGGGGACAGGGAGAGGGACTTCCAATGAGCAGTTCTTC; CDR3aa: CASRGGTGRGTSNEQFF
len: 16; d_gene: .; v_gene: TRBV20-1; abundance: few; j_gene: TRBJ2-7; CDR3nt: TGCAGTGCTAGAGATCTTAAGGACCCCACGGGTTACGAGCAGTACTTC; CDR3aa: CSARDLKDPTGYEQYF
len: 13; d_gene: TRBD1; v_gene: TRBV7-3; abundance: .; j_gene: TRBJ2-3; CDR3nt: TGTGCCAGCAGAGGGACAGGGGGGGATACGCAGTATTTT; CDR3aa: CASRGTGGDTQYF
len: 12; d_gene: .; v_gene: TRBV20-1; abundance: .; j_gene: TRBJ1-1; CDR3nt: TGCAGTGCTTTTTTGATGAACACTGAAGCTTTCTTT; CDR3aa: CSAFLMNTEAFF
len: 15; d_gene: TRBD1; v_gene: TRBV11-2; abundance: .; j_gene: TRBJ1-3; CDR3nt: TGTGCCAGCAGCCAGGGGACAGCCTCTGGAAACACCATATATTTT; CDR3aa: CASSQGTASGNTIYF
len: 15; d_gene: .; v_gene: TRBV29-1; abundance: few; j_gene: TRBJ2-3; CDR3nt: TGCAGCGTTGAAGGGGTACTAATTGGGCCAGATACGCAGTATTTT; CDR3aa: CSVEGVLIGPDTQYF
len: 15; d_gene: TRBD2; v_gene: TRBV24-1; abundance: few; j_gene: TRBJ2-3; CDR3nt: TGTGCCACCAGTGATCCCAGGCGGGAGGGCGATACGCAGTATTTT; CDR3aa: CATSDPRREGDTQYF
len: 16; d_gene: .; v_gene: TRBV4-3; abundance: few; j_gene: TRBJ2-3; CDR3nt: TGCGCCAGCAGCCAAGTGCCCGGGTCCGCCACAGATACGCAGTATTTT; CDR3aa: CASSQVPGSATDTQYF
len: 14; d_gene: TRBD2; v_gene: TRBV29-1; abundance: many; j_gene: TRBJ2-2; CDR3nt: TGCAGCGTACAAGCGGGAGTGCACACCGGGGAGCTGTTTTTT; CDR3aa: CSVQAGVHTGELFF
len: 14; d_gene: TRBD1; v_gene: TRBV20-1; abundance: .; j_gene: TRBJ1-1; CDR3nt: TGCAGTGCTAGAGAGGGACAGCCGTTAACTGAAGCTTTCTTT; CDR3aa: CSAREGQPLTEAFF
len: 12; d_gene: TRBD1; v_gene: TRBV20-1; abundance: many; j_gene: TRBJ1-2; CDR3nt: TGCAGCGGAGACAGGGAAAACTATGGCTACACCTTC; CDR3aa: CSGDRENYGYTF
len: 17; d_gene: TRBD2; v_gene: TRBV6-1; abundance: .; j_gene: TRBJ2-3; CDR3nt: TGTGCCAGCAGTGAAGGTCACGGACTAGCGGGCGGAGATACGCAGTATTTT; CDR3aa: CASSEGHGLAGGDTQYF
len: 16; d_gene: .; v_gene: TRBV7-6; abundance: .; j_gene: TRBJ1-1; CDR3nt: TGTGCCAGCAGCCCCCGACCGCGGACACCGAACACTGAAGCTTTCTTT; CDR3aa: CASSPRPRTPNTEAFF
len: 10; d_gene: .; v_gene: TRBV28; abundance: .; j_gene: TRBJ1-6; CDR3nt: TGTGCCAGTAGAAGAATTTCCCTCCACTTT; CDR3aa: CASRRISLHF
len: 16; d_gene: TRBD1; v_gene: TRBV7-9; abundance: few; j_gene: TRBJ1-2; CDR3nt: TGTGCCAGCAGCTTATTCGACAGGGAAATCATCTATGGCTACACCTTC; CDR3aa: CASSLFDREIIYGYTF
len: 14; d_gene: .; v_gene: TRBV7-2; abundance: .; j_gene: TRBJ1-5; CDR3nt: TGTGCCAGCAGCTTAGACCCGTCGGGGGTGCCTCAGCATTTT; CDR3aa: CASSLDPSGVPQHF
len: 13; d_gene: .; v_gene: TRBV12-3/TRBV12-4; abundance: many; j_gene: TRBJ2-7; CDR3nt: TGTGCCAGCAGTTACAGGTTTTCCTACGAGCAGTACTTC; CDR3aa: CASSYRFSYEQYF
len: 16; d_gene: TRBD1; v_gene: TRBV18; abundance: .; j_gene: TRBJ2-1; CDR3nt: TGTGCCAGCTCACAAACCGGACAGGGCTCCTACAATGAGCAGTTCTTC; CDR3aa: CASSQTGQGSYNEQFF
len: 15; d_gene: .; v_gene: TRBV7-2; abundance: .; j_gene: TRBJ2-1; CDR3nt: TGTGCCAGCACCCGAGGGGCTAGCTCCTACAATGAGCAGTTCTTC; CDR3aa: CASTRGASSYNEQFF
len: 13; d_gene: .; v_gene: TRBV20-1; abundance: .; j_gene: TRBJ2-1; CDR3nt: TGCAGTGCTAGCCGGCTAGAAGGCAATGAGCAGTTCTTC; CDR3aa: CSASRLEGNEQFF
len: 14; d_gene: .; v_gene: TRBV9; abundance: .; j_gene: TRBJ1-1; CDR3nt: TGTGCCAGCAGCGTAGCACCCATGAACACTGAAGCTTTCTTT; CDR3aa: CASSVAPMNTEAFF
len: 15; d_gene: .; v_gene: TRBV7-2; abundance: .; j_gene: TRBJ1-1; CDR3nt: TGTGCCAGCAGCTTAGAAGGGACGTTTGGGACTGAAGCTTTCTTT; CDR3aa: CASSLEGTFGTEAFF
len: 13; d_gene: .; v_gene: TRBV2; abundance: few; j_gene: TRBJ2-7; CDR3nt: TGTGCCAGCAATGGAATAAAGCTCTACGAGCAGTACTTC; CDR3aa: CASNGIKLYEQYF
len: 14; d_gene: TRBD2; v_gene: TRBV29-1; abundance: .; j_gene: TRBJ2-3; CDR3nt: TGCAGCGTTGTGGCGGGGGGGTCCGTGGATACGCAGTATTTT; CDR3aa: CSVVAGGSVDTQYF
len: 17; d_gene: .; v_gene: TRBV7-2; abundance: few; j_gene: TRBJ1-2; CDR3nt: TGTGCCAGCAGCCGCCAAGTAGGCGGGCCCCTAAGAGGGGGCTACACCTTC; CDR3aa: CASSRQVGGPLRGGYTF
len: 19; d_gene: TRBD2; v_gene: TRBV7-8; abundance: few; j_gene: TRBJ2-1; CDR3nt: TGTGCCAGCAGCTTATTGCCCCGGCTAGCGGGCGGATTTTACAATGAGCAGTTCTTC; CDR3aa: CASSLLPRLAGGFYNEQFF
len: 11; d_gene: .; v_gene: TRBV12-3/TRBV12-4; abundance: many; j_gene: TRBJ2-3; CDR3nt: TGTGCCAGCAGCCCCTTCGGGACGCAGTATTTT; CDR3aa: CASSPFGTQYF
len: 13; d_gene: .; v_gene: TRBV11-2; abundance: many; j_gene: TRBJ2-3; CDR3nt: TGTGCCAGCAGCTTAGTTGTCACAGATACGCAGTATTTT; CDR3aa: CASSLVVTDTQYF
len: 13; d_gene: TRBD1; v_gene: TRBV20-1; abundance: many; j_gene: TRBJ2-7; CDR3nt: TGCAGTGCGCTAGACAGGGTAGAGTACGAGCAGTACTTC; CDR3aa: CSALDRVEYEQYF
len: 15; d_gene: .; v_gene: TRBV5-1; abundance: .; j_gene: TRBJ2-6; CDR3nt: TGCGCCAGCAGCTCGACAGTGGCTGGGGCCAACGTCCTGACTTTC; CDR3aa: CASSSTVAGANVLTF
len: 15; d_gene: .; v_gene: TRBV4-3; abundance: few; j_gene: TRBJ1-1; CDR3nt: TGCGCCAGCAGCCAAGATATGGTTCGAGAAACTGAAGCTTTCTTT; CDR3aa: CASSQDMVRETEAFF
len: 14; d_gene: .; v_gene: TRBV20-1; abundance: many; j_gene: TRBJ1-6; CDR3nt: TGCAGTGCGCTAAGCCGCTCCTATAATTCACCCCTCCACTTT; CDR3aa: CSALSRSYNSPLHF
len: 13; d_gene: .; v_gene: TRBV29-1; abundance: .; j_gene: TRBJ2-1; CDR3nt: TGCAGCGTCGACTCATGGGGAAGGGGTGAGCAGTTCTTC; CDR3aa: CSVDSWGRGEQFF
len: 14; d_gene: TRBD1; v_gene: TRBV30; abundance: .; j_gene: TRBJ1-5; CDR3nt: TGTGCCTGGAGTGCGACAGGGCATAAACAGCCCCAGCATTTT; CDR3aa: CAWSATGHKQPQHF
len: 13; d_gene: .; v_gene: TRBV20-1; abundance: .; j_gene: TRBJ1-2; CDR3nt: TGCAGTGCCTCCGTTAGGTCCGCCTATGGCTACACCTTC; CDR3aa: CSASVRSAYGYTF
len: 15; d_gene: TRBD1; v_gene: TRBV7-3; abundance: .; j_gene: TRBJ1-2; CDR3nt: TGTGCCAGCAGGAAGGACAGGGGGAACAACTATGGCTACACCTTC; CDR3aa: CASRKDRGNNYGYTF
len: 14; d_gene: .; v_gene: TRBV10-3; abundance: .; j_gene: TRBJ2-1; CDR3nt: TGTGCCATCAGTGTAAGTGTCGACCTCCGGGAGCAGTTCTTC; CDR3aa: CAISVSVDLREQFF
len: 15; d_gene: .; v_gene: TRBV29-1; abundance: many; j_gene: TRBJ2-1; CDR3nt: TGCAGCGTGGGCAGGGGTTCAGGATATCTCTCTGAGCAGTTCTTC; CDR3aa: CSVGRGSGYLSEQFF
len: 13; d_gene: .; v_gene: TRBV20-1; abundance: few; j_gene: TRBJ2-5; CDR3nt: TGCAGTGCTAGCGGGCCTCCCGTGGAGACCCAGTACTTC; CDR3aa: CSASGPPVETQYF
len: 15; d_gene: TRBD1; v_gene: TRBV18; abundance: .; j_gene: TRBJ2-5; CDR3nt: TGTGCCAGCTCACCCCTGGACAGGGACCAAGAGACCCAGTACTTC; CDR3aa: CASSPLDRDQETQYF
len: 15; d_gene: .; v_gene: TRBV7-9; abundance: few; j_gene: TRBJ2-7; CDR3nt: TGTGCCAGCAGCTTAGATTTTGGGGAAACCTACGAGCAGTACTTC; CDR3aa: CASSLDFGETYEQYF
len: 14; d_gene: .; v_gene: TRBV7-2; abundance: .; j_gene: TRBJ2-7; CDR3nt: TGTGCCAGCAGCCCCCGGACGGCCGTCTACGAGCAGTACTTC; CDR3aa: CASSPRTAVYEQYF
len: 12; d_gene: .; v_gene: TRBV20-1; abundance: few; j_gene: TRBJ2-7; CDR3nt: TGCAGTGCTCTTCCCCCATATAACGAGCAGTACTTC; CDR3aa: CSALPPYNEQYF
len: 14; d_gene: .; v_gene: TRBV20-1; abundance: .; j_gene: TRBJ1-1; CDR3nt: TGCAGTGCCATATCCCCGGCAGGGACCACTGAAGCTTTCTTT; CDR3aa: CSAISPAGTTEAFF
len: 16; d_gene: .; v_gene: TRBV15; abundance: many; j_gene: TRBJ2-2; CDR3nt: TGTGCCACCAGCAGAGATCCACTAGCGAACACCGGGGAGCTGTTTTTT; CDR3aa: CATSRDPLANTGELFF
len: 12; d_gene: .; v_gene: TRBV5-1; abundance: few; j_gene: TRBJ2-7; CDR3nt: TGCGCCAGCAGCTTGGGGACCACCGAGCAGTACTTC; CDR3aa: CASSLGTTEQYF
len: 13; d_gene: .; v_gene: TRBV7-2; abundance: few; j_gene: TRBJ2-5; CDR3nt: TGTGCCAGCAGCTTAGTCAGGGTTGAGACCCAGTACTTC; CDR3aa: CASSLVRVETQYF
len: 13; d_gene: .; v_gene: TRBV6-1; abundance: few; j_gene: TRBJ1-1; CDR3nt: TGTGCCAGCATCAATCCAGGGGACACTGAAGCTTTCTTT; CDR3aa: CASINPGDTEAFF
len: 15; d_gene: .; v_gene: TRBV7-9; abundance: .; j_gene: TRBJ1-2; CDR3nt: TGTGCCAGCAGCTCCCCTCGACAAACTAACTATGGCTACACCTTC; CDR3aa: CASSSPRQTNYGYTF
len: 16; d_gene: .; v_gene: TRBV5-1; abundance: .; j_gene: TRBJ2-2; CDR3nt: TGCGCCAGCAGCTTGAAGGGTGGTGGTAACACCGGGGAGCTGTTTTTT; CDR3aa: CASSLKGGGNTGELFF
len: 15; d_gene: TRBD1; v_gene: TRBV2; abundance: .; j_gene: TRBJ1-6; CDR3nt: TGTGCCAGCAGTGGGCCCGGACAGGGGAATTCACCCCTCCACTTT; CDR3aa: CASSGPGQGNSPLHF
len: 14; d_gene: .; v_gene: TRBV11-2; abundance: few; j_gene: TRBJ2-1; CDR3nt: TGTGCCAGCAGCCCCAGTGAACTTCGCAATGAGCAGTTCTTC; CDR3aa: CASSPSELRNEQFF